This T cell receptor (beta chain) was captured by sequencing in a study of beta chain features in type 1 diabetes. This clone was seen a handful of times. Since all of the isolated RNA was reverse transcribed, expressed TCRB transcripts were what got sequenced. TCRdb keeps only in-frame clones here, not all; method: immunoSEQ multiplex PCR. Of around 240,000 clones listed, roughly 9.6% are singletons. The J segment lost 10 bases and the V segment lost 5 bases, leaving 7 bases of the junction unmatched. This CDR3 spans 13 amino acids. The germline V gene encodes CDR1 MNHNY and CDR2 SVGAGI (reference sequence).

The clonotype originates from a woman aged 18-29 years in good health. The V and J genes are TRBV6-6 and TRBJ1-2; 10 nucleotides align to TRBD1. The sample consisted of naive CD4+ T cells from blood. CDR3 nucleotides: TGTGCCAGCAGTGCCCTGACAGGGGGCCTCTACACCTTC. Translated, it gives CASSALTGGLYTF.